These 27 T cell receptor beta chains came from one sample sequenced in a study of T cell clonality in common variable immunodeficiency. No cognate antigen is known for these TCRs. Study-level findings and limits: Common variable immunodeficiency TCR beta sequences reportedly had fewer deletions and N-nucleotide insertions.

TCRdb's copy holds only in-frame clones and misses some; the assay was immunoSEQ multiplex PCR. In total the sample includes 25,000 to 30,000 clones, none of them seen once. Sequencing was carried out using peripheral blood mononuclear cells. The receptor source for this set is a human donor with common variable immunodeficiency.

This clone was seen repeatedly, ten times or more. Read coverage stops 3 residues before the CDR3 terminus; the germline J gene supplies the remainder. V and J are TRBV5-1 and TRBJ1-4; D not certain. The CDR3 is made up of 15 amino acids. Per germline, CDR1 SGHRS and CDR2 YFSETQ. With 2 bases removed from V and 2 bases from J, the gap between germline ends came to 10 bases. CDR3 protein: CASSLTPTTNEKLFF. CDR3 DNA (partial): TGCGCCAGCAGCTTAACCCCTACGACTAATGAAAAA.

Details on this clone: Read data end 3 residues before the CDR3 end; the end is taken from the germline J gene. The chain carries TRBV19 and TRBJ2-4, with unresolved D. This CDR3 has 12 amino acids. Trimming pared 6 bases from V and 9 bases from J, leaving 12 bases between. Germline V lookup: CDR1 LNHDA, CDR2 SQIVND (reference sequence). Partial CDR3 DNA: TGTGCCAGTAGCCTAGTTGTCGGCATT. Protein sequence: CASSLVVGI. The full-length CDR3 reads as CASSLVVGIQYF.

This clone was observed at least ten times. The read finishes 3 residues shy of the CDR3 end, and the germline J gene is used to complete it. This chain connects TRBV30 to TRBJ1-2; the match to TRBD1 covers 9 bases. The CDR3 is 13 amino acids. Germline lookup yields CDR1 GTSNPN and CDR2 SVGIG (reference sequence). CDR3 DNA, as far as it was read: TGTGCCTGGAGTAGAGACAGGGGGGTAAGC. Translating it yields CAWSRDRGVS. The full CDR3 reads CAWSRDRGVSYTF.

The sample holds a few counts of this clone. The sequenced CDR3 bases are TGTGCCAGCAGCTCCGGGGGGGGAGCAGATACG. This translates into CASSSGGGADT. The CDR3 as a whole reads CASSSGGGADTQYF. The chain links TRBV7-9 to TRBJ2-3; TRBD2 agrees at 8 bases. The read falls 3 residues short of the CDR3 end, and the missing part is taken from the germline J gene. The CDR3 contains 14 residues. CDR1 is SEHNR, CDR2 FQNEAQ, per germline (reference sequence). Unmatched junction bases numbered 4, after V lost 4 bases and J lost 4 bases.

Worth noting for this clone: The read gets to within 3 residues of the CDR3 end, and the germline J gene fills in the rest. V and J are TRBV7-2 and TRBJ2-3, with TRBD2 identical over 8 bases. This CDR3 comprises 15 residues. After removal of 4 bases from V and 0 bases from J, the junction contained 3 bases not matched to a gene. The V gene's germline CDR1 is SGHTA and CDR2 FQGNSA. CDR3 sequence: CASSSLAGSTDTQYF. The CDR3 DNA, read in part, is TGTGCCAGCAGCTCCTTAGCGGGGAGCACAGATACG.

A word on this clone: The read stops 3 residues short of the end of the CDR3; the missing end is completed from the germline J gene. The chain is built from TRBV6-2 or TRBV6-3 and TRBJ2-5, with 7 nucleotides matching TRBD1. CDR3 length: 15 residues. Trimming cost V 5 bases and J 2 bases; bases outside gene matches: 8. Germline-derived CDR1 and CDR2 are MNHEY and SVGEGT. The CDR3 reads CASSPRDRVQETQYF. CDR3 DNA (partial): TGTGCCAGCAGTCCCCGGGACAGAGTACAAGAGACC.

This clone appeared many times. This CDR3 reads CASSRRASGGETQYF. The CDR3 DNA, read in part, is TGTGCCAGCAGTCGTCGGGCTAGCGGGGGTGAGACC. The chain links TRBV6-2 or TRBV6-3 to TRBJ2-5, with 10 bases lining up with TRBD2. Read sequence stops 3 residues before the CDR3 end, and the germline J gene provides the missing end. The V segment lost 5 bases and the J segment 5 bases; nucleotides outside the gene matches: 8. CDR3 length: 15 amino acids. Per the germline V gene, CDR1 is MNHEY and CDR2 is SVGEGT.

In this sample, this clone turned up a few times. CDR3 amino acids: CASSLRPVSNEQFF. Incomplete CDR3 DNA: TGTGCCAGCAGCTTGAGGCCCGTAAGCAATGAG. The chain employs TRBV7-6 and TRBJ2-1; no firm D call. The read finishes 3 residues shy of the CDR3 end, and the germline J gene is used to complete it. The CDR3 covers 14 residues. Looked up from germline, CDR1 is SGHVS and CDR2 is FNYEAQ. Trimming shortened V by 3 bases and J by 6 bases, and 12 bases separated the two germline ends.

This clone was observed a few times. The sequenced part of the CDR3 DNA is TGTGCCAGCAGCTTTTCCGGGAACACCGGGGAG. Translated: CASSFSGNTGE. The complete CDR3 protein is CASSFSGNTGELFF. The chain links TRBV7-6 to TRBJ2-2; D uncertain. The sequenced fragment ends 3 residues before the CDR3 boundary, so the rest is inferred from the germline J gene. Trimming removed 3 bases at V and 1 base at J, with 6 bases between. This CDR3 spans 14 amino acids. Per germline, CDR1 SGHVS and CDR2 FNYEAQ.

Points on this clone: The read terminates 3 residues ahead of where the CDR3 ends, so the germline J gene completes it. The chain couples TRBV7-9 to TRBJ2-7, with 10 bases lining up with TRBD1. The CDR3 has 15 amino acids. Unmatched junction bases numbered 2, after V lost 1 base and J lost 2 bases. Germline V lookup: CDR1 SEHNR, CDR2 FQNEAQ (reference sequence). The CDR3 bases that were read are TGTGCCAGCAGCTTAGGGGGGACAGGGGCCTACGAG. Translating it yields CASSLGGTGAYE. In full, the CDR3 is CASSLGGTGAYEQYF.

This clone was picked up a small number of times. The read is 3 residues too short to cover the CDR3 end, so that end is filled in from the germline J gene. The gene calls are TRBV5-1 and TRBJ2-3; 7 nucleotides line up with TRBD2. The CDR3 is made up of 14 amino acids. V lost 1 base and J lost 5; bases outside the gene matches: 4. Germline values: CDR1 SGHRS, CDR2 YFSETQ. The CDR3 region is CASSLRGDLDTQYF. CDR3 DNA (partial): TGCGCCAGCAGCTTGCGGGGGGACTTAGATACG.

As to this clone: Read data end 3 residues before the CDR3 end; the end is taken from the germline J gene. This chain connects TRBV30 to TRBJ2-7; D not certain. The V and J ends lost 1 base and 0 bases respectively, with 7 bases between them. The CDR3 totals 13 residues. Germline CDR1 and CDR2: GTSNPN and SVGIG (reference sequence). The CDR3 is CAWSAGNSYEQYF. The sequenced part of the CDR3 DNA is TGTGCCTGGAGTGCGGGTAACTCCTACGAG.

Points on this clone: The sequenced fragment ends 3 residues before the CDR3 boundary, so the rest is inferred from the germline J gene. V is TRBV18 and J is TRBJ2-2, with TRBD1 matching 9 bases. V lost 1 base to trimming and J lost 8 bases; unmatched junction nucleotides: 2. The CDR3 totals 14 residues. Germline V gene lookup returns CDR1 KGHSH and CDR2 LQKENI. CDR3: CASSPLQGAGELFF. CDR3 DNA (partial): TGTGCCAGCTCACCACTACAGGGGGCTGGGGAG. Together with reference TRBV18 and TRBJ2-2, the CDR3 gives the full variable domain: NAGVMQNPRHLVRRRGQEARLRCSPMKGHSHVYWYRQLPEEGLKFMVYLQKENIIDESGMPKERFSAEFPKEGPSILRIQQVVRGDSAAYFCASSPLQGAGELFFGEGSRLTVL.

Note on this clone: The CDR3 end lies 3 residues beyond the end of the read and is filled in from the germline J gene. The chain recombines TRBV20-1 with TRBJ2-1; 12 nucleotides match TRBD1. Trimming cost V 3 bases and J 9 bases; bases outside gene matches: 9. CDR1 and CDR2 (germline): DFQATT, SNEGSKA (reference sequence). The CDR3 has 15 amino acids. CDR3 protein: CSASGGGTGGFEQFF. The covered CDR3 bases are TGCAGTGCTAGCGGGGGAGGGACAGGGGGCTTTGAG.

This clone was recorded a few times. The read ends 3 residues before the CDR3 terminus; that terminus is restored from the germline J gene. V and J are TRBV7-2 and TRBJ2-2; 9 nucleotides line up with TRBD2. CDR1 SGHTA and CDR2 FQGNSA come from the germline V gene. Unmatched junction bases numbered 4, after V lost 2 bases and J lost 6 bases. The CDR3 loop spans 15 amino acids. The CDR3 sequence: CASSLMLAGSGELFF. The sequenced part of the CDR3 DNA is TGTGCCAGCAGCTTAATGCTAGCGGGGTCCGGGGAG. Full variable domain (missing parts from reference TRBV7-2 and TRBJ2-2): GAGVSQSPSNKVTEKGKDVELRCDPISGHTALYWYRQSLGQGLEFLIYFQGNSAPDKSGLPSDRFSAERTGGSVSTLTIQRTQQEDSAVYLCASSLMLAGSGELFFGEGSRLTVL.

There are many counts of this clone. The CDR3 DNA, read in part, is TGCAGCGCTCAGGGGGCAGGCTATGGC. It yields the protein CSAQGAGYG. The CDR3, in full, reads CSAQGAGYGYTF. V is TRBV29-1 and J is TRBJ1-2, with TRBD1 matching 8 bases. The DNA ends 3 residues before the CDR3 does, and the rest of the CDR3 is filled in from the germline J gene. The V gene's germline CDR1 is SQVTM and CDR2 ANQGSEA. The CDR3 length is 12 residues. Germline trimming cut 7 bases from V and 4 bases from J; bases unmatched to any gene: 5.

For this clone: The missing CDR3 end, 3 residues past where the read stops, is filled in from the germline J gene. The V and J genes are TRBV29-1 and TRBJ2-5; D is unclear. Germline CDR1 is SQVTM and CDR2 is ANQGSEA. V gave up 4 bases and J gave up 2 bases, with 11 bases separating them. The CDR3 totals 13 residues. The CDR3 sequence: CSVALQLQETQYF. The covered CDR3 bases are TGCAGCGTTGCTCTACAGCTGCAAGAGACC.

As for this clone: The CDR3 end lies 3 residues beyond the end of the read and is filled in from the germline J gene. The chain uses TRBV18 and TRBJ2-3; weak D call: TRBD1 (5 bases). V lost 2 bases, J lost 5 bases, and 8 bases lay in between. Germline CDR1 reads KGHSH; CDR2 reads LQKENI. CDR3 length: 13 amino acids. The CDR3 loop reads CASSPGAGDTQYF. CDR3 DNA (partial): TGTGCCAGCTCACCAGGGGCTGGAGATACG. Together with reference TRBV18 and TRBJ2-3, the CDR3 gives the full variable domain: NAGVMQNPRHLVRRRGQEARLRCSPMKGHSHVYWYRQLPEEGLKFMVYLQKENIIDESGMPKERFSAEFPKEGPSILRIQQVVRGDSAAYFCASSPGAGDTQYFGPGTRLTVL.

As for this clone: The read comes to an end 3 residues before the CDR3 does, leaving the germline J gene to fill in the end. V is TRBV7-6 and J is TRBJ1-3; the D gene is possibly TRBD1 (6 bases). This CDR3 contains 16 residues. V lost 3 bases and J 4 bases, leaving 16 bases between the germline ends. CDR1 and CDR2 (germline): SGHVS, FNYEAQ. The chain's CDR3 is CASSLIQGLSGNTIYF. The sequenced CDR3 bases are TGTGCCAGCAGCTTGATACAGGGATTAAGCGGAAACACC. The variable domain in full, with the rest retrieved from reference TRBV7-6 and TRBJ1-3, is GAGVSQSPRYKVTKRGQDVALRCDPISGHVSLYWYRQALGQGPEFLTYFNYEAQQDKSGLPNDRFSAERPEGSISTLTIQRTEQRDSAMYRCASSLIQGLSGNTIYFGEGSWLTVV.

Of note for this clone: Sequencing ends 3 residues short of the CDR3 end; the germline J gene provides the rest. The chain recombines TRBV30 with TRBJ1-1; D is possibly TRBD1 (5 bases). CDR3 length: 11 residues. Per germline, CDR1 GTSNPN and CDR2 SVGIG (reference sequence). The CDR3 sequence: CAWSDQGKAFF. The covered CDR3 bases are TGTGCCTGGAGTGACCAGGGTAAA.

This clone occurred a few times. Read coverage stops 3 residues before the CDR3 terminus; the germline J gene supplies the remainder. The chain employs TRBV6-4 and TRBJ2-1; tentative D call: TRBD2 (5 bases). There are 13 residues in the CDR3. Germline-derived CDR1 and CDR2 are MRHNA and SNTAGT. Trimming removed 3 bases at V and 7 bases at J, with 10 bases between. This CDR3 is CASSESQRNEQFF. The part of the CDR3 DNA that was read is TGTGCCAGCAGTGAGAGCCAGCGGAATGAG.

Ten or more counts support this clone. Read data end 3 residues before the CDR3 end; the end is taken from the germline J gene. The same CDR3 is also encoded by other DNA sequences in this sample. The chain links TRBV18 to TRBJ2-3; D is perhaps TRBD2 (6 bases). Trimming took off 4 bases at V and 1 base at J, with 9 bases between the two ends. CDR1 is KGHSH and CDR2 is LQKENI in the germline V gene. The length of the CDR3 is 14 residues. The CDR3 region is CASSLTGGTDTQYF. The part of the CDR3 DNA that was read is TGTGCCAGCTCACTGACGGGGGGCACAGATACG.

This clone has a handful of counts. The CDR3 end lies 3 residues beyond the end of the read and is filled in from the germline J gene. The chain is built from TRBV30 and TRBJ1-6, with 8 bases that match TRBD1. This CDR3 is 15 amino acids long. V gave up 4 bases and J gave up 10 bases; unmatched junction bases: 12. Germline CDR1 and CDR2: GTSNPN and SVGIG (reference sequence). CDR3 DNA (partial): TGTGCCTGGACGTCACAGGGGGGGTGGGCATCACCC. It is translated as CAWTSQGGWASP. The full CDR3 protein reads CAWTSQGGWASPLHF.

This clone was counted only a few times. The DNA ends 3 residues before the CDR3 does, and the rest of the CDR3 is filled in from the germline J gene. The genes are TRBV7-3 and TRBJ2-5, with 11 bases lining up with TRBD2. Germline CDR1 and CDR2: SGHTA and FQGTGA. Germline trimming cut 4 bases from V and 4 bases from J; bases unmatched to any gene: 5. This CDR3 spans 15 amino acids. Partial CDR3 DNA: TGTGCCAGCAGCTCTTTAGCGGGGGGGCCAGAGACC. Encoded protein: CASSSLAGGPET. The full CDR3 protein reads CASSSLAGGPETQYF.

This clone was counted a few times. The observed sequence ends 3 residues before the CDR3 terminus, with the missing tail filled in from the germline J gene. This chain connects TRBV7-2 to TRBJ2-1; perhaps TRBD1 as D (6 bases). Germline V gene sequence: CDR1 SGHTA, CDR2 FQGNSA. This CDR3 spans 14 amino acids. V lost 5 bases and J lost 2, with 10 bases in between. The CDR3 bases that were read are TGTGCCAGCAGCCCCCAGGGGCCCTACAATGAG. Its translation is CASSPQGPYNE. The whole CDR3 sequence reads CASSPQGPYNEQFF.

This clone was counted many times. Read data end 3 residues before the CDR3 end; the end is taken from the germline J gene. This sequence joins TRBV30 and TRBJ1-2; TRBD1 matches 9 bases. V dropped 3 bases and J dropped 5; count of bases not matched to a gene: 10. Per the germline V gene, CDR1 is GTSNPN and CDR2 is SVGIG (reference sequence). CDR3 size: 15 residues. Partial CDR3 DNA: TGTGCCTGGAGAGCACAGGGGGCAGCTGGGTATGGC. Translating gives CAWRAQGAAGYG. The CDR3 in full is CAWRAQGAAGYGYTF.

By its share, this clone is medium-sized. CDR3 loop: CASSIGGGYTF. The DNA read from the CDR3 is TGCGCCAGCAGCATAGGGGGTGGC. The V gene is TRBV5-1, the J gene TRBJ1-2, with TRBD1 as a possible D gene (6 bases). Sequencing ends 3 residues short of the CDR3 end; the germline J gene provides the rest. The CDR3 sequence is 11 residues long. CDR1 SGHRS and CDR2 YFSETQ come from the germline V gene. Trimming stripped 4 bases from V and 7 bases from J, with 8 bases between.